This record concerns one T cell receptor beta chain sequence. In TCRdb, the RT-PCR reads were re-called with MiXCR into one record per CDR3 protein. The table shows about a million distinct CDR3 sequences, with 18% occurring only once. CDR3 length equals 16 residues. The ends were cut back, 5 bases at V and 1 base at J, with 17 bases in the middle. The data derive from a study of patients and donors after allogeneic stem cell transplantation. The sample was blood, either unsorted or a sorted T cell fraction (not recorded which). This clonotype originated in a human donor who was either an allogeneic HSCT recipient or a stem cell or donor lymphocyte infusion donor (not recorded which). It is not recorded whose cells these are; they may come from a transplant donor. V usage is TRBV12-3 or TRBV12-4 and J usage is TRBJ1-1; D might be TRBD1 (6 bases). The CDR3 nucleotides are TGTGCCAGCAGTCAACGACAGGCCCCCGGGAACACTGAAGCTTTCTTT. Its translation: CASSQRQAPGNTEAFF.